The T cell receptor beta chain under discussion was sequenced for a study of CD8 T cells in ankylosing spondylitis. This clonotype has a count of ten or more. As yet, its antigen is unknown. Study observations and caveats: Enrichment of disease-linked clones was reportedly significant in matched ankylosing spondylitis synovial fluid.

TCRdb redid the calling of the 5' RACE reads with MiXCR, one entry per CDR3 protein. This table holds 80,000 to 100,000 distinct CDR3 sequences, about 8.5% found once. Trimming shortened V by 4 bases and J by 5 bases, and 13 bases separated the two germline ends. This CDR3 has 14 amino acids. CDR1 and CDR2 from the germline V gene are SGHRS and YFSETQ. The clonotype was recovered from a male donor with ankylosing spondylitis or in good health (not recorded which). This chain connects TRBV5-1 to TRBJ2-1; D possibly corresponds to TRBD2 (6 bases). The sample taken for sequencing was blood, either unsorted or a sorted T cell fraction (not recorded which). CDR3 DNA: TGCGCCAGCAGCCCGACTAGGGGAGACAATGAGCAGTTCTTC. Protein sequence: CASSPTRGDNEQFF.